This is a list of T cell receptor beta chains from one sample in a study of cytomegalovirus exposure and HLA in healthy donors. The table came from immunoSEQ multiplex PCR; TCRdb's copy has only in-frame clones and leaves some out. The table records around 220,000 clones, 80% to 90% of them present only once. The specimen sequenced was PBMCs. The receptors shown here come from a woman aged 18-30 years in good health and CMV-seronegative. Both conserved end residues are trimmed from each CDR3. Size is omitted from some rows. Given values are once, few, many or a class for expanded clones.

TRBV19,NA,ASNPAGTPYEQY
TRBV18,NA,ASSPSIGTGVEKLF
TRBV11-2,NA,ASSPYPETGPQPDTQY
TRBV21-1,NA,ASNIPQGPAELNTEAF
TRBV5-1,NA,ASSVLGGETQY
TRBV23-1,NA,ASSRPKQNSEMLVYEQY
TRBV27,NA,ASSSGPRETQY
TRBV18,few,ASSPFAGRDNEQF
TRBV6-1,once,ASSEAWDRGVQETQY
TRBV4-2,NA,ASSQGAAGGNTIY
TRBV19,NA,ATTPGGLGEKLF
TRBV7-8,NA,ASSFGSPILRDLEKLF
TRBV28,few,ASTSRALQGSD
TRBV7-9,NA,ASSLVKPGRDTQY
TRBV28,NA,ASKERGQMFSGNTIY
TRBV19,NA,ASSLHPGTGGGEQY
TRBV27,NA,ASSFTESQPQH
TRBV25-1,NA,ASSEFTPTGYGYT
TRBV5-1,NA,ASSLELAGLYNEQF
TRBV29-1,NA,SVALGGNSYNEQF
TRBV28,NA,ASSLWYRASGNTIY
TRBV7-2,NA,ASSFSGTGGGNEQF
TRBV2,NA,ASSGEPRTYEQY
TRBV28,NA,ASSLYSGGDQH
TRBV10-2,few,ASSDLPTGFSYEQY
TRBV7-9,NA,ASSWGKLRTGREEKLF
TRBV30,NA,AWGAGGPGNEQF
TRBV6-6,NA,ASAQRRRTYNEQF
TRBV11-3,few,ASSLDSNEQF
TRBV18,NA,ASSPPSGWMGQF
TRBV29-1,NA,SVRLGQEAGELF
TRBV27,NA,ASSQTPGQTYEQY
TRBV2,NA,ASIGLALQETQY
TRBV21-1,NA,ASSRQVYEQY
TRBV27,NA,ASGRGSWDNEQF
TRBV7-2,once,ASRGQFNQPQH